The 10 T cell receptor beta chains below were found in one sample sequenced in a study of blood T cell repertoires in COVID-19 (dated by TCRdb to between 2020 and 2021). Libraries were made using the immunoSEQ multiplex PCR assay. This is the immuneACCESS table as TCRdb keeps it, with only in-frame sequences that have V and J called. A part of the clones is gone; compared with another copy, unresolved V genes explain less than half, and the rest is unexplained. For this sample there are under 150,000 clones; 75% to 90% appear just once. The ten largest clones add up to roughly 3.2% of the sample. Sequencing was done on a sample of peripheral blood. The receptor source for this set is a woman aged 55-69 years with active COVID-19.

Note on this clone: Different DNA sequences within this sample yield the same CDR3. The chain links TRBV5-1 to TRBJ2-5; 7 bases agree with TRBD1. The CDR3 contains 14 residues. J lost 1 base, V lost 4 bases, and 4 bases had no gene match. CDR1 is SGHRS, CDR2 YFSETQ, per germline. CDR3 amino acids: CASSPGQPQETQYF. The DNA of the CDR3 is TGCGCCAGCAGCCCGGGACAGCCCCAAGAGACCCAGTACTTC.

This clone was recorded once. This chain joins TRBV19 and TRBJ1-2; D not resolved. The V gene's germline CDR1 is LNHDA and CDR2 SQIVND (reference sequence). The CDR3 length is 11 residues. V lost 5 bases to trimming and J lost 11 bases, with 12 bases between them. The CDR3 is CASSGGSLYTF. The CDR3 bases are TGTGCCAGTAGTGGCGGCAGCTTGTACACCTTC.

This chain links TRBV2 with TRBJ2-2; TRBD2 aligns across 9 bases. The CDR3 is made up of 15 amino acids. V dropped 2 bases and J dropped 6; count of bases not matched to a gene: 4. From germline, CDR1 is SNHLY and CDR2 FYNNEI. The CDR3 spells CASSEKVAGAGELFF. CDR3 bases: TGTGCCAGCAGTGAAAAGGTAGCGGGAGCCGGGGAGCTGTTTTTT.

The chain combines TRBV2 with TRBJ2-5; a possible D gene is TRBD1 (6 bases). CDR1 is SNHLY, CDR2 FYNNEI, per germline. CDR3 size: 15 residues. The ends were cut back, 6 bases at V and 3 bases at J, with 17 bases in the middle. CDR3 bases: TGTGCCAGCAGCAAAGGGGGTCAGGGAAAAGAGACCCAGTACTTC. Translation: CASSKGGQGKETQYF. The whole variable domain, filled in from reference TRBV2 and TRBJ2-5, reads EPEVTQTPSHQVTQMGQEVILRCVPISNHLYFYWYRQILGQKVEFLVSFYNNEISEKSEIFDDQFSVERPDGSNFTLKIRSTKLEDSAMYFCASSKGGQGKETQYFGPGTRLLVL.

V usage is TRBV7-2 and J usage is TRBJ2-3; D is possibly TRBD1 (6 bases). This CDR3 spans 15 amino acids. CDR1 and CDR2 (germline): SGHTA, FQGNSA. The ends were cut back, 5 bases at V and 0 bases at J, with 12 bases in the middle. CDR3: CASSPDRPSTDTQYF. The CDR3 coding sequence is TGTGCCAGCAGCCCGGACAGACCTAGCACAGATACGCAGTATTTT.

This chain links TRBV11-2 with TRBJ1-2; D call uncertain. Germline lookup yields CDR1 SGHAT and CDR2 FQNNGV. The CDR3 length is 13 residues. V was clipped by 0 bases and J by 10 bases, with 12 bases between them. CDR3 in amino acids: CASSLDEGGDYTF. The CDR3 region has the DNA TGTGCCAGCAGCTTAGATGAAGGAGGAGACTACACCTTC.

The chain recombines TRBV19 with TRBJ1-1; D gene unclear. CDR3 length: 15 residues. Trimming cost V 6 bases and J 4 bases, with 18 bases left between them. Germline V gene data show CDR1 as LNHDA and CDR2 as SQIVND (reference sequence). DNA for the CDR3: TGTGCCAGTAGCGCCTCGAGGGTGGTTTCCACTGAAGCTTTCTTT. Amino acid sequence: CASSASRVVSTEAFF.

This rearrangement joins TRBV7-8 to TRBJ2-2; D is possibly TRBD2 (7 bases). CDR1 and CDR2 from the germline V gene are SGHVS and FQNEAQ. This CDR3 has 16 residues. Trimming removed 5 bases at V and 5 bases at J, with 18 bases between. In DNA form, the CDR3 reads TGTGCCAGCAGCGAAAGGGGGGGCCCCAGTACCGGGGAGCTGTTTTTT. It codes for CASSERGGPSTGELFF.

The V call is TRBV10-2, the J call TRBJ2-5, with a possible D match to TRBD1 (5 bases). With 5 bases removed from V and 3 bases from J, the gap between germline ends came to 10 bases. Looked up from germline, CDR1 is WSHSY and CDR2 is SAAADI. This CDR3 is built from 13 residues. CDR3 nucleotides: TGCGCCAGCAGTTGGACAAAGGAAGAGACCCAGTACTTC. It is translated as CASSWTKEETQYF.

The chain uses TRBV2 and TRBJ1-5; no reliable D call. Germline V gene lookup returns CDR1 SNHLY and CDR2 FYNNEI. V was clipped by 6 bases and J by 2 bases, with 11 bases between them. This CDR3 is built from 14 residues. For the CDR3, the DNA is TGTGCCAGCAGGAGGCGGCCGGGCAATCAGCCCCAGCATTTT. This codes for CASRRRPGNQPQHF.